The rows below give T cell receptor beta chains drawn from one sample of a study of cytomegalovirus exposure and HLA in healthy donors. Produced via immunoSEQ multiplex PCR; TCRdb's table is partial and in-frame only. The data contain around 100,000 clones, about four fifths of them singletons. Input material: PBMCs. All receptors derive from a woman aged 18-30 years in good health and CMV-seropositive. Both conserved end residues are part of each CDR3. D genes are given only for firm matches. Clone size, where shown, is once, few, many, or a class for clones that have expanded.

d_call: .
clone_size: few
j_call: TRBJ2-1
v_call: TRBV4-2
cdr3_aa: CASSQGTREQFF
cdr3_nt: TGTGCCAGCAGCCAAGGAACTAGGGAGCAGTTCTTC

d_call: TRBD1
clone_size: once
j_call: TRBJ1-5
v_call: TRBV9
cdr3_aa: CASSGRPDRGLYSNQPQHF
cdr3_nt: TGTGCCAGCAGCGGGAGACCGGACAGGGGCCTGTATAGCAATCAGCCCCAGCATTTT

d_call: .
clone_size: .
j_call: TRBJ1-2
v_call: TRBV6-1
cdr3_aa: CASSEALYRGNYGYTF
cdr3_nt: TGTGCCAGCAGTGAAGCGCTTTATCGCGGTAACTATGGCTACACCTTC

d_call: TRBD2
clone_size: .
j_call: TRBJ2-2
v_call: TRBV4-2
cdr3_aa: CASSQQTSGSDPGGELFF
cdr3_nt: TGTGCCAGCAGCCAACAAACCAGCGGGAGCGATCCCGGCGGGGAGCTGTTTTTT

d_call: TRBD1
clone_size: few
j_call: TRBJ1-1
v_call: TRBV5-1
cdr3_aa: CASSTGQPNTEAFF
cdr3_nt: TGCGCCAGCAGCACGGGACAGCCGAACACTGAAGCTTTCTTT

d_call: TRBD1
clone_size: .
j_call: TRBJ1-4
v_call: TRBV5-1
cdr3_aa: CASSPGTGAGNEKLFF
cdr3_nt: TGCGCCAGCAGCCCCGGGACAGGGGCAGGGAATGAAAAACTGTTTTTT

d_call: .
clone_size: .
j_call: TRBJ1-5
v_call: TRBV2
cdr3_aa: CASRKRGNSNQPQHF
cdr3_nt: TGTGCCAGCAGAAAAAGGGGGAATAGCAATCAGCCCCAGCATTTT

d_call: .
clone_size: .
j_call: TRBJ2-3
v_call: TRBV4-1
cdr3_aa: CASRQSIAENTDTQYF
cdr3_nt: TGCGCCAGCAGACAATCGATTGCGGAGAACACAGATACGCAGTATTTT

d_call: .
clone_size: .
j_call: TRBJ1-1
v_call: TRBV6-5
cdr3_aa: CASSYMTVGTEAFF
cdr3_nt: TGTGCCAGCAGTTACATGACAGTGGGGACTGAAGCTTTCTTT

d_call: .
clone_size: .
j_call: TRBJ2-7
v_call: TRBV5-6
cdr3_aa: CASSSTYEQYF
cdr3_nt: TGTGCCAGCAGCTCCACATACGAGCAGTACTTC

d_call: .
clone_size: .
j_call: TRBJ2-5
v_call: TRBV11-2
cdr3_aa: CASRQGETQYF
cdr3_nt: TGTGCCAGCAGGCAGGGAGAGACCCAGTACTTC

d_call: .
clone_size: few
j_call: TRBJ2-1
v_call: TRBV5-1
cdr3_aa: CASSLEGGSSYNEQFF
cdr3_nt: TGCGCCAGCAGCTTAGAGGGTGGGAGCTCCTACAATGAGCAGTTCTTC

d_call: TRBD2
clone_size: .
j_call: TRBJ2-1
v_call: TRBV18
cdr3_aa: CASSRTSGRGDEQFF
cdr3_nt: TGTGCCAGCTCTCGGACTAGCGGGAGAGGGGATGAGCAGTTCTTC

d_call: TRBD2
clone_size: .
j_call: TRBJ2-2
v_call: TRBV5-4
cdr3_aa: CASSSGLAGAGTGELFF
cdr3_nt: TGTGCCAGCAGCTCGGGACTAGCGGGAGCGGGGACCGGGGAGCTGTTTTTT

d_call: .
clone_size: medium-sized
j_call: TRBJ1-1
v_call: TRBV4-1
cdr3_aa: CASSQDRYRTNTEAFF
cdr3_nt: TGCGCCAGCAGCCAAGATCGGTACAGGACGAACACTGAAGCTTTCTTT

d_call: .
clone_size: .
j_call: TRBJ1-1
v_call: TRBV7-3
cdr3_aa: CASSLDLNTEAFF
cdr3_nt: TGTGCCAGCAGCTTAGACTTGAACACTGAAGCTTTCTTT

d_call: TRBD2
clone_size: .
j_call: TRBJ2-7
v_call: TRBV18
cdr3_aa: CASSPRRSGNYEQYF
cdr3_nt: TGTGCCAGCTCACCCCGTAGGAGCGGGAACTACGAGCAGTACTTC

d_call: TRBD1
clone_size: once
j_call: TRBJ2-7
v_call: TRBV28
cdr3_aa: CASSRALQGSSYEQYF
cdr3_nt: TGTGCCAGCAGCCGAGCACTACAGGGGAGCTCCTACGAGCAGTACTTC

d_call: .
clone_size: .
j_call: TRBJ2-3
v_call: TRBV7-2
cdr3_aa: CASSQKDTQYF
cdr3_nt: TGTGCCAGCAGCCAGAAAGATACGCAGTATTTT

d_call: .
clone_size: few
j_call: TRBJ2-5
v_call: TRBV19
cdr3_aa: CASSILGGETQYF
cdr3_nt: TGTGCCAGTAGTATACTGGGGGGAGAGACCCAGTACTTC

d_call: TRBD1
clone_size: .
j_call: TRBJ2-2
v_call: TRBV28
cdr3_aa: CASSPHSTGENTGELFF
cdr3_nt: TGTGCCAGCAGTCCCCACTCGACAGGGGAGAACACCGGGGAGCTGTTTTTT

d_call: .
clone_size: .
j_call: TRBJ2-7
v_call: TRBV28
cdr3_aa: CASSSPGTSSYEQYF
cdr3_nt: TGTGCCAGCAGCTCCCCCGGGACTTCCTCCTACGAGCAGTACTTC

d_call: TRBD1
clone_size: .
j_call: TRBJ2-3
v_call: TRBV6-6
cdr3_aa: CASRKQGASADTQYF
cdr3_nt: TGTGCCAGCAGGAAACAGGGGGCAAGTGCAGATACGCAGTATTTT

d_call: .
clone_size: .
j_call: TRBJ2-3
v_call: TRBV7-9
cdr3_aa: CASSLSTDTQYF
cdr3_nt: TGTGCCAGCAGCCTAAGCACAGATACGCAGTATTTT

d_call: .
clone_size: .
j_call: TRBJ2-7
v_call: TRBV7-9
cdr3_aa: CASSLELYEQYF
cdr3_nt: TGTGCCAGCAGCTTAGAACTCTACGAGCAGTACTTC

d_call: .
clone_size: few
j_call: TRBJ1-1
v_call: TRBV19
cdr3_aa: CASNWGDTEAFF
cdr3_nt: TGTGCCAGTAATTGGGGGGACACTGAAGCTTTCTTT

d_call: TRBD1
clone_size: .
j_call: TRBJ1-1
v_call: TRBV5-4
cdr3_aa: CASSLSGQGAPEAFF
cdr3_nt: TGTGCCAGCAGCTTATCGGGACAGGGGGCCCCTGAAGCTTTCTTT

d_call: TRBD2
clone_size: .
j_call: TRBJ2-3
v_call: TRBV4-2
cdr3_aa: CASSQIAGDTDTQYF
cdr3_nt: TGTGCCAGCAGCCAAATCGCGGGAGACACAGATACGCAGTATTTT

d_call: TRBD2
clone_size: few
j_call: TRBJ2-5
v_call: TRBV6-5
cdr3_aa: CASTAGGGETQYF
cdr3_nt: TGTGCCAGCACCGCGGGGGGCGGAGAGACCCAGTACTTC